This TCR beta chain was obtained from a study of CD8+CD57+ T cells in acquired aplastic anemia. The CDR3 extends over 14 amino acids. The germline CDR1 and CDR2 sequences are DFQATT and SNEGSKA (reference sequence). V was trimmed by 0 bases and J by 1 base, leaving 9 bases between them. In this sample, this clonotype turned up many times. Genomic DNA provided the template from which TCR beta VDJ and CDR3 profiles were obtained. MiXCR, run by TCRdb on the reads, gives a single entry per CDR3 protein. The profile shows over 150,000 distinct CDR3 sequences, about 48% of them singletons. This receptor was obtained from a human donor in good health. V and J are TRBV20-1 and TRBJ1-1; weak D call: TRBD1 (5 bases). The material sequenced was sorted CD4+, CD8+, or CD8+CD57+ T cells (not recorded which) from PBMCs. The CDR3 DNA reads TGCAGTGCTAGAGATTTCGGGGGGAACACTGAAGCTTTCTTT. Translation: CSARDFGGNTEAFF.